This TCR beta chain appears in the sequencing data of a study of cytomegalovirus exposure and HLA in healthy donors. In the case of this clone: Its antigen is undetermined.

This CDR3 has 15 residues. Trimming cost V 2 bases and J 1 base; bases outside gene matches: 1. CDR1 and CDR2 from the germline V gene are SGHTS and YDEGEE. The PCR ran on 60 Vbeta and 13 Jbeta primers. Some clones are missing from TCRdb's copy, which holds only in-frame ones; the method was immunoSEQ multiplex PCR. Its clone listing holds 180,000 or so clones. Overall study results and limits: Most TCR sequences were seen very rarely across donors, but some public TCRs occurred in many.

Sequenced material: PBMCs. V is TRBV5-8 and J is TRBJ2-2; 8 nucleotides agree with TRBD1. The source is a boy between 10 and 17 years old in good health and CMV-seronegative. CDR3 protein: CASSLGTGNTGELFF. The DNA for the CDR3 is TGTGCCAGCAGCTTAGGGACAGGGAACACCGGGGAGCTGTTTTTT. Using reference TRBV5-8 and TRBJ2-2 for the parts outside the CDR3, the full variable domain is EAGVTQSPTHLIKTRGQQATLRCSPISGHTSVYWYQQALGLGLQFLLWYDEGEERNRGNFPPRFSGRQFPNYSSELNVNALELEDSALYLCASSLGTGNTGELFFGEGSRLTVL.